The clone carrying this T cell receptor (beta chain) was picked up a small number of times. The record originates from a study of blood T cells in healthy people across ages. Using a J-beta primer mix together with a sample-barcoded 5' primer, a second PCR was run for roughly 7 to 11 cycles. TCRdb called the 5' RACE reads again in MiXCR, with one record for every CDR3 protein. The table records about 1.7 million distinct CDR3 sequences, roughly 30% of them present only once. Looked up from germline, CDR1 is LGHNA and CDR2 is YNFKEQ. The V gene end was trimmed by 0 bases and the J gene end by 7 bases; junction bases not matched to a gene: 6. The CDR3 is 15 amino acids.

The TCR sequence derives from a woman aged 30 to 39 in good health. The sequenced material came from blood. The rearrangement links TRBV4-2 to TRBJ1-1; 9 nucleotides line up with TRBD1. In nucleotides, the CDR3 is TGTGCCAGCAGCCAAGAAACAGGGGGCGGAGGTGAAGCTTTCTTT. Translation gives CASSQETGGGGEAFF.